These 24 T cell receptor beta chains came from one sample sequenced in a study of shared clonotypes between healthy human individuals. The table came from immunoSEQ multiplex PCR; TCRdb's copy has only in-frame clones and leaves some out. The table records approximately 620,000 clones, roughly 97% of them present only once. Sequencing input: naive CD4+ T cells sorted from blood. Subset indicated: CD45RA+ positively selected. These receptors came from a woman in her thirties in good health.

The chain combines TRBV6-6 with TRBJ1-5, with a tentative D call TRBD1 (6 bases). The CDR3 consists of 15 residues. Looked up from germline, CDR1 is MNHNY and CDR2 is SVGAGI (reference sequence). Trimming cost V 2 bases and J 4 bases, with 12 bases left between them. The CDR3 is CASSYATGPNQPQHF. As DNA, the CDR3 is TGTGCCAGCAGTTACGCCACAGGGCCGAATCAGCCCCAGCATTTT.

The J gene is TRBJ2-3, the V gene TRBV11-2; D is unresolved. The length of the CDR3 is 16 residues. Trimming cost V 2 bases and J 2 bases, with 14 bases left between them. Germline assignment: CDR1 SGHAT and CDR2 FQNNGV. The CDR3 loop is CASSLPGRRNTDTQYF. The CDR3 nucleotides are TGTGCCAGCAGCTTACCGGGCCGCCGAAACACAGATACGCAGTATTTT.

V and J are TRBV7-6 and TRBJ1-4; TRBD1 is a possible D gene (6 bases). V was trimmed by 5 bases and J by 4 bases, leaving 11 bases between them. This CDR3 comprises 14 residues. CDR1 is SGHVS and CDR2 is FNYEAQ in the germline V gene. The CDR3 loop reads CASSARTDNEKLFF. The DNA of the CDR3 is TGTGCCAGCAGCGCCCGGACAGATAATGAAAAACTGTTTTTT.

The chain links TRBV5-6 to TRBJ1-6, with 9 bases fitting TRBD1. Trimming at V came to 4 bases and at J to 13 bases, leaving 9 bases not matched to a gene. The germline gives CDR1 SGHDT, CDR2 YYEEEE. The CDR3 is 14 amino acids. In DNA, the CDR3 is TGTGCCAGCAGCCTTGGACAGGGGAAGTTCCCCCTCCACTTT. It encodes CASSLGQGKFPLHF.

This chain uses TRBV20-1 with TRBJ1-2; D is undetermined. Germline V gives CDR1 DFQATT, CDR2 SNEGSKA (reference sequence). V was pared by 3 bases and J by 7 bases, with 6 bases between. The CDR3 is made up of 10 amino acids. The CDR3 here is CSASWSGYTF. The CDR3 DNA is TGCAGTGCTAGCTGGTCTGGCTACACCTTC.

The chain couples TRBV2 to TRBJ1-2, with D unresolved. Trimming removed 8 bases at V and 0 bases at J, with 7 bases between. Germline CDR1 SNHLY, CDR2 FYNNEI. This CDR3 contains 12 residues. The CDR3 nucleotides read TGTGCCAGCGAGCAGACTAACTATGGCTACACCTTC. This encodes CASEQTNYGYTF. The whole variable domain, filled in from reference TRBV2 and TRBJ1-2, reads EPEVTQTPSHQVTQMGQEVILRCVPISNHLYFYWYRQILGQKVEFLVSFYNNEISEKSEIFDDQFSVERPDGSNFTLKIRSTKLEDSAMYFCASEQTNYGYTFGSGTRLTVV.

The rearrangement links TRBV6-1 to TRBJ2-5, with no clear D. CDR1 and CDR2 from the germline V gene are MNHNS and SASEGT. The CDR3 is made up of 13 amino acids. Trimming took 3 bases from V and 5 from J, leaving 10 bases between them. The CDR3 loop is CASSEISRETQYF. The DNA of the CDR3 is TGTGCCAGCAGTGAGATTAGTAGGGAGACCCAGTACTTC.

The rearrangement uses TRBV28 and TRBJ1-2, with D tentatively TRBD1 (5 bases). The CDR3 is 13 residues long. The V and J ends lost 6 bases and 6 bases respectively, with 14 bases between them. Germline V gene sequence: CDR1 MDHEN, CDR2 SYDVKM. CDR3 nucleotides: TGTGCCAGCAGGCCAGGGTCCCCCCATGGCTACACCTTC. Translation gives CASRPGSPHGYTF.

The J gene is TRBJ2-1, the V gene TRBV4-1; TRBD1 aligns across 9 bases. Per the germline V gene, CDR1 is MGHRA and CDR2 is YSYEKL. The CDR3 runs 16 residues. Unmatched junction bases numbered 9, after V lost 2 bases and J lost 7 bases. The chain's CDR3 is CASSQPSRDRVNEQFF. The DNA of the CDR3 is TGCGCCAGCAGCCAACCGTCCCGGGACAGGGTAAATGAGCAGTTCTTC.

J is TRBJ2-2 and V is TRBV5-6; D remains ambiguous. This CDR3 has 15 amino acids. CDR1 and CDR2 (germline): SGHDT, YYEEEE. With 1 base removed from V and 2 bases from J, the gap between germline ends came to 9 bases. CDR3 DNA sequence: TGTGCCAGCAGCTTGAGTCAGCTCAACACCGGGGAGCTGTTTTTT. This sequence encodes CASSLSQLNTGELFF.

The chain is built from TRBV27 and TRBJ1-1, with TRBD1 matching 10 bases. The germline gives CDR1 MNHEY, CDR2 SMNVEV (reference sequence). The CDR3 has 14 residues. The V and J ends lost 8 bases and 2 bases, in that order; junction bases with no gene match: 5. The CDR3 DNA sequence: TGTGCCAGCCCCCGGACAGGGGGAAACACTGAAGCTTTCTTT. Protein product: CASPRTGGNTEAFF.

The chain recombines TRBV7-2 with TRBJ2-1; 8 bases line up with TRBD2. V lost 6 bases to trimming and J lost 5 bases; unmatched junction nucleotides: 3. The CDR3 extends over 13 amino acids. Per germline, CDR1 SGHTA and CDR2 FQGNSA. The DNA for the CDR3 is TGTGCCAGCAGACCAGCGGGGGACAATGAGCAGTTCTTC. Amino acid sequence: CASRPAGDNEQFF.

The chain joins TRBV7-4 to TRBJ2-7; unclear D gene. Looked up from germline, CDR1 is SGHVT and CDR2 is SQSDAQ. The CDR3 totals 15 residues. The ends were cut back, 0 bases at V and 3 bases at J, with 12 bases in the middle. DNA of the CDR3: TGTGCCAGCAGCTTAGCGTTTAACTCAGTCTACGAGCAGTACTTC. Residues: CASSLAFNSVYEQYF.

The genes are TRBV28 and TRBJ2-7, with D unclear. The CDR3 has 15 residues. Germline V gene lookup returns CDR1 MDHEN and CDR2 SYDVKM. V lost 4 bases to trimming and J lost 2 bases, with 15 bases between them. The CDR3 DNA reads as TGTGCCAGCAGTTCCCTTGGGCAGGCGACCTACGAGCAGTACTTC. It codes for CASSSLGQATYEQYF.

The J gene is TRBJ2-5, the V gene TRBV2; D might be TRBD1 or TRBD2, each matching 5 bases. The germline V gene has CDR1 SNHLY and CDR2 FYNNEI. V dropped 2 bases and J dropped 9 bases, with 10 bases sitting between them. CDR3 size: 12 residues. In DNA form, the CDR3 reads TGTGCCAGCAGTGAAAGTTGGGGGTCCCAGTACTTC. Its translation: CASSESWGSQYF.

V usage is TRBV28 and J usage is TRBJ1-3, with 7 bases lining up with TRBD1. CDR3 length: 15 amino acids. Germline values: CDR1 MDHEN, CDR2 SYDVKM. The V and J ends lost 4 bases and 3 bases, in that order; junction bases with no gene match: 6. The DNA for the CDR3 is TGTGCCAGCAGTTCATGGACAGGAGTTGGAAACACCATATATTTT. It specifies CASSSWTGVGNTIYF.

The chain links TRBV9 to TRBJ2-5, with D perhaps matching TRBD2 (5 bases). The CDR3 is made up of 14 amino acids. Germline CDR1 reads SGDLS; CDR2 reads YYNGEE. Trimming pared 1 base from V and 5 bases from J, leaving 12 bases between. This CDR3 reads CASSVRMGVETQYF. DNA of the CDR3: TGTGCCAGCAGCGTACGAATGGGAGTTGAGACCCAGTACTTC. The whole variable domain, remainder taken from reference TRBV9 and TRBJ2-5, is DSGVTQTPKHLITATGQRVTLRCSPRSGDLSVYWYQQSLDQGLQFLIQYYNGEERAKGNILERFSAQQFPDLHSELNLSSLELGDSALYFCASSVRMGVETQYFGPGTRLLVL.

The rearrangement uses TRBV5-1 and TRBJ2-1; TRBD1 agrees at 8 bases. The CDR3 is made up of 15 amino acids. CDR1 and CDR2 from the germline V gene are SGHRS and YFSETQ. The junction had 8 bases not matched to a gene; V was cut back by 3 bases and J by 6 bases. CDR3 DNA: TGCGCCAGCAGCTCAGGGGGCGGTAGCTTCAATGAGCAGTTCTTC. Translation: CASSSGGGSFNEQFF.

The V gene is TRBV7-9, the J gene TRBJ1-1, with D possibly being TRBD1 (6 bases). Trimming stripped 5 bases from V and 5 bases from J, with 18 bases between. Germline values: CDR1 SEHNR, CDR2 FQNEAQ (reference sequence). CDR3 length: 15 amino acids. CDR3 coding DNA: TGTGCCAGCAGCCCCCGTGACAGGTCGAGGACTGAAGCTTTCTTT. It encodes CASSPRDRSRTEAFF.

The chain joins TRBV10-3 to TRBJ2-3; no reliable D call. Trimming stripped 4 bases from V and 2 bases from J, with 7 bases between. CDR1 is ENHRY, CDR2 SYGVKD, per germline. This CDR3 spans 13 amino acids. The CDR3 bases are TGTGCCATCAGTGTTTTAGACACAGATACGCAGTATTTT. It specifies CAISVLDTDTQYF.

The rearrangement joins TRBV6-1 to TRBJ2-5, with D unresolved. This CDR3 is built from 13 residues. CDR1 and CDR2 (germline): MNHNS, SASEGT. The V end was cut by 6 bases, the J end by 3 bases, with 11 bases between. The CDR3 sequence is CASSLVPEETQYF. In DNA, the CDR3 is TGTGCCAGCAGCCTGGTACCAGAAGAGACCCAGTACTTC.

J is TRBJ2-7 and V is TRBV29-1, with D perhaps matching TRBD1 (5 bases). The CDR3 has 13 amino acids. Germline lookup yields CDR1 SQVTM and CDR2 ANQGSEA. The germline V and J ends were trimmed by 6 bases and 0 bases, with 12 bases remaining between them. Here the CDR3 reads CSVVQAYSYEQYF. The CDR3 DNA follows: TGCAGCGTAGTACAGGCTTACTCCTACGAGCAGTACTTC.

This CDR3 is CASSLAHGDTQYF. Here the CDR3 DNA reads TGTGCCAGCAGCTTAGCGCATGGGGATACGCAGTATTTT. The chain recombines TRBV7-8 with TRBJ2-3; D is ambiguous. The CDR3 consists of 13 residues. The V gene lost 0 bases and the J gene lost 6 bases, with 7 bases spanning the gap. Germline V CDR1 and CDR2: SGHVS, FQNEAQ.

This rearrangement joins TRBV28 to TRBJ2-7, with TRBD1 identical over 12 bases. Looked up from germline, CDR1 is MDHEN and CDR2 is SYDVKM. The CDR3 runs to 16 residues. V lost 5 bases, J lost 3 bases, and 8 bases stayed unmatched. CDR3: CASSGTGGPLYYEQYF. The DNA of the CDR3 is TGTGCCAGCAGTGGGACAGGGGGCCCTCTATACTACGAGCAGTACTTC.